The 24 T cell receptor beta chains given below trace back to one sample, sequenced in a study of T cell responses to AZD1222 COVID-19 vaccine. The data were produced by immunoSEQ multiplex PCR, yet TCRdb's version contains in-frame clones alone and is incomplete. The table has under 130,000 clones, roughly 90% seen once. The sample here was peripheral blood, taken on day 0 of AZD1222 vaccination. These receptors were taken from an adult in good health.

About this clone: The sample contains more than one DNA sequence encoding this CDR3. The chain combines TRBV5-1 with TRBJ1-5; D perhaps matches TRBD1 (6 bases). V was shortened by 0 bases and J by 1 base, with 8 bases between the two germline ends. Germline CDR1 reads SGHRS; CDR2 reads YFSETQ. The CDR3 is made up of 15 amino acids. The CDR3 DNA reads as TGCGCCAGCAGCTTGGAAGGGGGAAGCAATCAGCCCCAGCATTTT. The encoded protein is CASSLEGGSNQPQHF.

V and J are TRBV7-6 and TRBJ1-6, with D perhaps matching TRBD1 (5 bases). V lost 10 bases and J lost 3, with 28 bases in between. Germline V gene sequence: CDR1 SGHVS, CDR2 FNYEAQ. There are 19 residues in the CDR3. CDR3 in DNA: TGTGCCACCTCCTCGGAAGGAGGGGACCCCCTCAACTATAATTCACCCCTCCACTTT. Translation gives CATSSEGGDPLNYNSPLHF. Supplemented by reference TRBV7-6 and TRBJ1-6, the full variable domain reads GAGVSQSPRYKVTKRGQDVALRCDPISGHVSLYWYRQALGQGPEFLTYFNYEAQQDKSGLPNDRFSAERPEGSISTLTIQRTEQRDSAMYRCATSSEGGDPLNYNSPLHFGNGTRLTVT.

The DNA of the CDR3 is TGTGCCACCAGCCCCGGGACTAGCGGATACGAGCAGTACTTC. Translated, it gives CATSPGTSGYEQYF. This chain connects TRBV2 to TRBJ2-7, with 11 nucleotides matching TRBD2. The J segment lost 4 bases and the V segment lost 10 bases, leaving 9 bases of the junction unmatched. The CDR3 is 14 residues long. Germline V gene lookup returns CDR1 SNHLY and CDR2 FYNNEI.

The chain has TRBV28 and TRBJ1-3; D uncertain. Germline V CDR1 and CDR2: MDHEN, SYDVKM. Trimming removed 3 bases at V and 0 bases at J, with 6 bases between. This CDR3 region has 14 residues. CDR3 bases: TGTGCCAGCAGTTTGTTGAGCTCTGGAAACACCATATATTTT. This sequence encodes CASSLLSSGNTIYF.

The chain joins TRBV4-3 to TRBJ1-2; D is unresolved. Germline loops: CDR1 LGHNA, CDR2 YSLEER. This CDR3 is 14 amino acids long. The V and J ends lost 1 base and 0 bases respectively, with 6 bases between them. The CDR3 protein is CASSQGLSNYGYTF. The CDR3 DNA sequence: TGCGCCAGCAGCCAAGGACTGTCTAACTATGGCTACACCTTC.

The V and J genes are TRBV4-2 and TRBJ2-7; 9 bases match TRBD1. The CDR3 length is 15 residues. Per the germline V gene, CDR1 is LGHNA and CDR2 is YNFKEQ. V shed 0 bases, J shed 3 bases, and the junction held 3 bases outside the gene matches. The CDR3 reads CASSQDDRGDYEQYF. The CDR3, as DNA: TGTGCCAGCAGCCAAGATGACAGGGGGGACTACGAGCAGTACTTC.

The chain links TRBV23-1 to TRBJ2-3; the D call may be TRBD1 or TRBD2 (5 bases each). TRBV23-1 is identified as an open reading frame with a role that is uncertain. The V and J ends lost 6 bases and 2 bases respectively, with 15 bases between them. The CDR3 is made up of 15 amino acids. The CDR3 DNA reads TGCGCCAGCAGCGAATCTGGGGGAATCACAGATACGCAGTATTTT. It codes for CASSESGGITDTQYF.

The rearrangement joins TRBV18 to TRBJ2-3; the D is unclear. The CDR3 spans 13 residues. V was trimmed by 0 bases and J by 6 bases, leaving 7 bases between them. Germline lookup yields CDR1 KGHSH and CDR2 LQKENI. The CDR3 bases are TGTGCCAGCTCACCACCTGCAACGGATACGCAGTATTTT. Translated: CASSPPATDTQYF.

The V call is TRBV3-1 (or the pseudogene TRBV3-2), the J call TRBJ1-1; the match to TRBD1 covers 8 bases. The trim removed 9 bases at V and 3 bases at J, leaving 9 bases unmatched. CDR1 and CDR2 from the germline V gene are LGHDT and YNNKEL (reference sequence). The CDR3 loop spans 14 amino acids. The CDR3 protein is CASTPTGVYTEAFF. CDR3 bases: TGTGCCAGTACACCGACAGGGGTCTACACTGAAGCTTTCTTT.

The CDR3 loop is CASSYLGGGTEAFF. The CDR3 DNA follows: TGTGCCAGCAGTTACTTGGGGGGCGGCACTGAAGCTTTCTTT. The chain recombines TRBV6-5 with TRBJ1-1; TRBD1 might be the D (6 bases). Between the trimmed V and J ends, which lost 1 base and 4 bases, there was a span of 10 bases. This CDR3 region has 14 residues. CDR1 is MNHEY, CDR2 SVGAGI, per germline.

The chain recombines TRBV6-5 with TRBJ1-1; D remains ambiguous. CDR1 MNHEY and CDR2 SVGAGI come from the germline V gene. Trimming cost V 6 bases and J 4 bases, with 15 bases left between them. This CDR3 is built from 14 residues. In DNA form, the CDR3 reads TGTGCCAGCAGCGTGCACGGGGAGTTCACTGAAGCTTTCTTT. Translation gives CASSVHGEFTEAFF.

This clone came up once. The CDR3 coding sequence is TGCAGCGTTGATACTAGCGGGGGAACCTACGAGCAGTACTTC. Its protein product is CSVDTSGGTYEQYF. The V gene is TRBV29-1, the J gene TRBJ2-7, with 11 bases identical to TRBD2. The germline V gene has CDR1 SQVTM and CDR2 ANQGSEA. V was clipped by 3 bases and J by 2 bases; unmatched bases: 3. CDR3 length: 14 amino acids.

The rearrangement uses TRBV28 and TRBJ2-7; 10 bases map to TRBD1. CDR3 length: 14 residues. Per the germline V gene, CDR1 is MDHEN and CDR2 is SYDVKM. J gave up 6 bases and V 6 bases, and 8 bases lay outside the gene matches. CDR3 sequence (DNA): TGTGCCAGCAGAACGGGGACAGGGGCCCGCGAGCAGTACTTC. Its protein product is CASRTGTGAREQYF. The full variable domain, rest sourced from reference TRBV28 and TRBJ2-7, is DVKVTQSSRYLVKRTGEKVFLECVQDMDHENMFWYRQDPGLGLRLIYFSYDVKMKEKGDIPEGYSVSREKKERFSLILESASTNQTSMYLCASRTGTGAREQYFGPGTRLTVT.

The chain is built from TRBV5-6 and TRBJ2-6; D unresolved. This CDR3 region has 16 residues. Germline values: CDR1 SGHDT, CDR2 YYEEEE. The V gene lost 4 bases and the J gene lost 0 bases, with 11 bases spanning the gap. CDR3 in amino acids: CASSPWRGSGANVLTF. The DNA for the CDR3 is TGTGCCAGCAGCCCTTGGCGCGGCTCTGGGGCCAACGTCCTGACTTTC. Filled out from reference TRBV5-6 and TRBJ2-6, the complete variable domain reads DAGVTQSPTHLIKTRGQQVTLRCSPKSGHDTVSWYQQALGQGPQFIFQYYEEEERQRGNFPDRFSGHQFPNYSSELNVNALLLGDSALYLCASSPWRGSGANVLTFGAGSRLTVL.

The chain has TRBV6-2 or TRBV6-3 and TRBJ2-1; the D gene could be TRBD1 or TRBD2 (6 bases each). The CDR3 is made up of 16 amino acids. V was pared by 6 bases and J by 6 bases, with 21 bases between. Germline values: CDR1 MNHEY, CDR2 SVGEGT. The CDR3 nucleotides are TGTGCCAGCAGCCCTAGGGGGGACAACTCTGGCAATGAGCAGTTCTTC. Translated: CASSPRGDNSGNEQFF.

The DNA for the CDR3 is TGTGCCAGCAGACCGACAGGCCGGTCCTACGAGCAGTACTTC. The encoded protein is CASRPTGRSYEQYF. This chain uses TRBV2 with TRBJ2-7, with a possible D match to TRBD1 (6 bases). Germline V gives CDR1 SNHLY, CDR2 FYNNEI. The V and J ends lost 6 bases and 1 base respectively, with 13 bases between them. This CDR3 contains 14 residues.

V and J are TRBV3-1 (or the pseudogene TRBV3-2) and TRBJ1-1; D remains unclear. This CDR3 contains 14 residues. The germline gives CDR1 LGHDT, CDR2 YNNKEL (reference sequence). V lost 3 bases to trimming and J lost 1 base, with 9 bases between them. The CDR3 region has the DNA TGTGCCAGCAGCCATTACCCAGCGAACACTGAAGCTTTCTTT. The encoded protein is CASSHYPANTEAFF.

The V call is TRBV6-5, the J call TRBJ1-5; the match to TRBD1 covers 7 bases. Germline CDR1 reads MNHEY; CDR2 reads SVGAGI. Trimming took 6 bases from V and 3 from J; bases not matched to a gene: 2. This CDR3 comprises 13 residues. The CDR3 DNA sequence: TGTGCCAGCAGCAGGGGGAACAATCAGCCCCAGCATTTT. Encoded protein: CASSRGNNQPQHF.

The chain is built from TRBV28 and TRBJ1-6; D is perhaps TRBD1 (5 bases). Trimming shortened V by 3 bases and J by 9 bases, and 15 bases separated the two germline ends. The CDR3 length is 15 residues. CDR1 and CDR2 (germline): MDHEN, SYDVKM. CDR3 bases: TGTGCCAGCAGTTTTGGGGGGATAGAAGGTTCACCCCTCCACTTT. The encoded protein is CASSFGGIEGSPLHF.

The CDR3 spells CASSLGTDIAKNIQYF. The DNA for the CDR3 is TGTGCCAGCAGCTTGGGGACAGATATAGCCAAAAACATTCAGTACTTC. V usage is TRBV7-3 and J usage is TRBJ2-4; 7 nucleotides line up with TRBD1. V lost 3 bases to trimming and J lost 0 bases; unmatched junction nucleotides: 5. Per germline, CDR1 SGHTA and CDR2 FQGTGA. CDR3 length equals 16 residues.

The chain combines TRBV7-9 with TRBJ2-1, with D perhaps matching TRBD2 (5 bases). The CDR3 sequence is 15 residues long. CDR1 is SEHNR, CDR2 FQNEAQ, per germline (reference sequence). Trimming removed 5 bases from V and 4 bases from J, with 15 bases in between. The chain's CDR3 is CASSGAEWTYNEQFF. The CDR3 region has the DNA TGTGCCAGCAGCGGTGCCGAATGGACTTACAATGAGCAGTTCTTC.

Points on this clone: The sample has other DNA sequences that encode this CDR3 too. This chain uses TRBV7-9 with TRBJ1-3; D is possibly TRBD1 (5 bases). The germline V gene has CDR1 SEHNR and CDR2 FQNEAQ (reference sequence). The CDR3 length is 14 residues. Trimming took 3 bases from V and 3 from J, leaving 9 bases between them. CDR3 loop: CASSLGGLGNTIYF. The DNA of the CDR3 is TGTGCCAGCAGCTTGGGGGGTCTTGGAAACACCATATATTTT.

J is TRBJ2-1 and V is TRBV3-1 (or the pseudogene TRBV3-2); a weak D match, TRBD2 (6 bases). The V end lost 0 bases, the J end lost 4 bases, and 10 bases lay between the germline ends. This CDR3 has 15 residues. CDR1 LGHDT and CDR2 YNNKEL come from the germline V gene (reference sequence). The DNA for the CDR3 is TGTGCCAGCAGCCAAGATCCGGGAGTATACAATGAGCAGTTCTTC. This encodes CASSQDPGVYNEQFF.

The chain combines TRBV21-1 with TRBJ2-3; the table names TRBD2, a call not compared with the DNA. TRBV21-1 is tagged as a pseudogene. CDR3 length: 17 amino acids. In DNA, the CDR3 is TGTGCCAGCAGCGCCTTTCCTAAGTCGACTAGCACAGATACGCAGTATTTT. This gives the protein CASSAFPKSTSTDTQYF.